A selection of T cell receptor beta chains follows, all from one sample in a study of T cell responses to AZD1222 COVID-19 vaccine. Profiling relied on immunoSEQ multiplex PCR, and the TCRdb table lists in-frame clones only, not all of them. This sample yields approximately 200,000 clones, of which approximately 87% are seen a single time; approximately 2.7% belongs to the top ten. The specimen was peripheral blood, collected on day 0 of MenACWY control vaccination. These receptors were collected from an adult in good health. CDR3s include the opening cysteine and the closing phenylalanine or tryptophan. A D gene is named only where the DNA matches it firmly.

-,TRBV28,TRBJ1-5,TGTGCCAGCAGTTTAAATGGGGTCGAGCAGCCCCAGCATTTT,CASSLNGVEQPQHF
-,TRBV7-6,TRBJ1-3,TGTGCCAGCAGCTTAGCCCGGGCGGCGTCTGGAAACACCATATATTTT,CASSLARAASGNTIYF
-,TRBV5-1,TRBJ2-3,TGCGCCAGCAGCTTGGACAGGCTTGATACGCAGTATTTT,CASSLDRLDTQYF
TRBD1,TRBV9,TRBJ1-3,TGTGCCAGCAGCGTAGGGGGGACAGACGGAAACACCATATATTTT,CASSVGGTDGNTIYF
TRBD1,TRBV2,TRBJ2-3,TGTGCCAGCAGGGCGGACAGGGGAGATACGCAGTATTTT,CASRADRGDTQYF
-,TRBV4-2,TRBJ2-2,TGTGCCAGCAGCCAAGAGATACAGGGCGGCGGGGAGCTGTTTTTT,CASSQEIQGGGELFF
TRBD2,TRBV19,TRBJ2-3,TGTGCCAGTACCCCCCGGGCTAGCGGGGGGATGGATACGCAGTATTTT,CASTPRASGGMDTQYF
TRBD1,TRBV28,TRBJ1-2,TGTGCCAGCACCCCACCCGGACAGGGGGCGAACTATGGCTACACCTTC,CASTPPGQGANYGYTF
-,TRBV5-1,TRBJ2-1,TGCGCCAGCAGCTTGTCCTACCCTGAGCAGTTCTTC,CASSLSYPEQFF
TRBD2,TRBV28,TRBJ2-2,TGTGCCAGCAGTTTAGCGGGAGGGCGAACCGGGGAGCTGTTTTTT,CASSLAGGRTGELFF